A few counts support the clone carrying this T cell receptor (beta chain). With 8 bases clipped from V and 3 bases from J, the junction kept 10 bases outside the gene matches. In germline, CDR1 is DFQATT, CDR2 SNEGSKA (reference sequence). The CDR3 contains 14 residues. This specimen comes from a study of patients and donors after allogeneic stem cell transplantation. TCRdb processed the RT-PCR reads anew with MiXCR; each CDR3 protein has one entry. The sample includes approximately 37,000 distinct CDR3 sequences, more than 30% of them seen just once. The sequenced sample was blood, either unsorted or a sorted T cell fraction (not recorded which). This TCR came from a human donor who was either an allogeneic HSCT recipient or a stem cell or donor lymphocyte infusion donor (not recorded which). It is not recorded whose cells these are; they may come from a transplant donor. The chain has TRBV20-1 and TRBJ1-5, with TRBD1 matching 7 bases. CDR3 amino acids: CSCQGDRDNQPQHF. The CDR3 DNA reads TGCAGTTGTCAAGGGGACAGAGACAATCAGCCCCAGCATTTT.